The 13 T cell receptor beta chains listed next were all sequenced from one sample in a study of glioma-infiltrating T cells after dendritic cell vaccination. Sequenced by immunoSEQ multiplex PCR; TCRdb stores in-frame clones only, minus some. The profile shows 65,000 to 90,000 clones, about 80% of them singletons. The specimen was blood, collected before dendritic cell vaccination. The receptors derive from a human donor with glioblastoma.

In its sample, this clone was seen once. CDR3 coding DNA: TGTGCCAGTAGTATAGATTATAAGAGCTCCTATAATTCACCCCTCCACTTT. This encodes CASSIDYKSSYNSPLHF. The gene calls are TRBV19 and TRBJ1-6; D is uncertain. Germline CDR1 reads LNHDA; CDR2 reads SQIVND (reference sequence). The CDR3 covers 17 residues. V dropped 0 bases and J dropped 0 bases, with 9 bases sitting between them.

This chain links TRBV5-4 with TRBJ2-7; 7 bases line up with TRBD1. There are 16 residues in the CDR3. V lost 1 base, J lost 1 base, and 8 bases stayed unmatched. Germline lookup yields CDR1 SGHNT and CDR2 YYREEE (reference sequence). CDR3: CASSLLSGTVSYEQYF. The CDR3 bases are TGTGCCAGCAGCTTGTTGTCCGGGACAGTTTCCTACGAGCAGTACTTC.

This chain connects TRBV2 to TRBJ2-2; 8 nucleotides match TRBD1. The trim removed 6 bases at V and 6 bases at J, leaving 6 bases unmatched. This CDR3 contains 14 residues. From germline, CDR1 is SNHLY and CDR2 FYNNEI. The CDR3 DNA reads TGTGCCAGCAGCTCGACAGGGGCGGCCGGGGAGCTGTTTTTT. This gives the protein CASSSTGAAGELFF.

CDR3 nucleotide sequence: TGCGCCAGCAGGCTAGCGGGAGCCCGTGGCACCGGGGAGCTGTTTTTT. This codes for CASRLAGARGTGELFF. This rearrangement joins TRBV5-1 to TRBJ2-2; TRBD2 agrees at 10 bases. Germline CDR1 reads SGHRS; CDR2 reads YFSETQ. CDR3 length: 16 residues. V was clipped by 5 bases and J by 4 bases; unmatched bases: 8.

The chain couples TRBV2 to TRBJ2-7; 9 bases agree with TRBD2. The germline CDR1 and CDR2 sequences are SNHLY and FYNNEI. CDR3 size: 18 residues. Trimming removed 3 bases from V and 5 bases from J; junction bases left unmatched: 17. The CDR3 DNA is TGTGCCAGCAGTGATGGCCCTCCTTGGGCGGGAGGGTCCAACGAGCAGTACGTC. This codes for CASSDGPPWAGGSNEQYV.

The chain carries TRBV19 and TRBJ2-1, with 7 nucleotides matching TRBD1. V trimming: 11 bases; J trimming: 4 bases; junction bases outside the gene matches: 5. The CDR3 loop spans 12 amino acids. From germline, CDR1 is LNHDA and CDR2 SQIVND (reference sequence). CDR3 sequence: CAPDREYNEQFF. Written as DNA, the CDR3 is TGTGCCCCAGACAGGGAGTACAATGAGCAGTTCTTC.

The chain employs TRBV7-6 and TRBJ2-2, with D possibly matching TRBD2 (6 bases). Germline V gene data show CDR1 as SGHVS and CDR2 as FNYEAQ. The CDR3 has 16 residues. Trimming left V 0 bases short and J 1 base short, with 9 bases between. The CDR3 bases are TGTGCCAGCAGCTTAGCGGGAGGACAGAACACCGGGGAGCTGTTTTTT. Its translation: CASSLAGGQNTGELFF.

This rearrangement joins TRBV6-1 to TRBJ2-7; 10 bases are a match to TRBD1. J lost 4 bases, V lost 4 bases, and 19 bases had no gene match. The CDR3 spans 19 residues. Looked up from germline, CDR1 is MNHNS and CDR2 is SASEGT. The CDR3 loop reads CASSGAATGGTLLTYEQYF. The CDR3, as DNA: TGTGCCAGCAGTGGGGCGGCGACAGGGGGCACCCTCTTAACATACGAGCAGTACTTC.

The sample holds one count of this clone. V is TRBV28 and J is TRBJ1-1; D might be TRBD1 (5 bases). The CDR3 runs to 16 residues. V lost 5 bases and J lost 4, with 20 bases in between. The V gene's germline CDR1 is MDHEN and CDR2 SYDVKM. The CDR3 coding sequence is TGTGCCAGCAGTCCTCCCCAGGGTGGTGGTGTCACTGAAGCTTTCTTT. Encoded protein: CASSPPQGGGVTEAFF.

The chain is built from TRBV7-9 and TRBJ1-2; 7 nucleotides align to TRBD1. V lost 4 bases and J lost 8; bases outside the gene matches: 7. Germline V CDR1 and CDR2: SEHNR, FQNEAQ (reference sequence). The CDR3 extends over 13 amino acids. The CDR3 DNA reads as TGTGCCAGCAGCTCCTTTACAGGGGTCGGCTACACCTTC. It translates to CASSSFTGVGYTF.

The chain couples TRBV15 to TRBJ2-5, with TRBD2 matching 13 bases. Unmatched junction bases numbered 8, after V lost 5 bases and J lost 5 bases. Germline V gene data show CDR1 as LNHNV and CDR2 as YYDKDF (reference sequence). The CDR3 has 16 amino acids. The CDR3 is CATSVGGLAGSETQYF. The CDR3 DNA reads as TGTGCCACCAGCGTAGGGGGACTAGCGGGGTCGGAGACCCAGTACTTC.

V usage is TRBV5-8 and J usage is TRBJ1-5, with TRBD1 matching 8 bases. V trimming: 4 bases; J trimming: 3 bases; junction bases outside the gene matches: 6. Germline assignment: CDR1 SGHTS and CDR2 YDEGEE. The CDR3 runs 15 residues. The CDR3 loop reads CASSQEDRDNQPQHF. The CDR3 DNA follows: TGTGCCAGCAGCCAAGAGGACAGGGACAATCAGCCCCAGCATTTT.

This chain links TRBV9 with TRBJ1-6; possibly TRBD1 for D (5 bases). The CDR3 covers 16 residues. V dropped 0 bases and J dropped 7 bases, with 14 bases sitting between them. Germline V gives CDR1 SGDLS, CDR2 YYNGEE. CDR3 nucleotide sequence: TGTGCCAGCAGCGTAGGTTCCCAGGGTGTAAATTCACCCCTCCACTTT. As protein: CASSVGSQGVNSPLHF.